Below are 28 T cell receptor beta chains sequenced from a single sample in a study of T cells in Graves' hyperthyroidism and ophthalmopathy. Amplified regions were TCR beta CDR3 sequences from RNA transcripts. HTBI primers were the set used in a first-round RT-PCR of the TCR CDR3. TCRdb re-analysed the multiplex PCR reads in MiXCR, keeping a single row per CDR3 protein. The table lists about 49,000 distinct CDR3 sequences, 45% to 65% of them singletons. Sequencing was performed on peripheral blood or thyroid tissue (not recorded which). All receptors derive from a man between 18 and 29 years old with Graves' hyperthyroidism.

The table lists this clonotype with many counts. The V and J genes are TRBV28 and TRBJ1-5; the D is unclear. Trimming shortened V by 6 bases and J by 4 bases, and 4 bases separated the two germline ends. CDR3 length: 11 amino acids. Germline V gene data show CDR1 as MDHEN and CDR2 as SYDVKM. CDR3 in DNA: TGTGCCAGCAGAAGTAATCAGCCCCAGCATTTT. Its translation: CASRSNQPQHF.

The chain employs TRBV20-1 and TRBJ2-7; TRBD2 matches at 11 bases. Germline CDR1 is DFQATT and CDR2 is SNEGSKA (reference sequence). V gave up 6 bases and J gave up 5 bases; unmatched junction bases: 12. The CDR3 is 15 residues long. CDR3 in DNA: TGCAGTGCGGTTAGACTAGCGGGAACCTCTAACGAGCAGTACTTC. Protein sequence: CSAVRLAGTSNEQYF.

This clonotype was seen repeatedly, ten times or more. CDR3 loop: CASSLGRGRGRSTEAFF. CDR3 nucleotides: TGTGCCAGCAGCTTAGGCAGGGGCAGGGGGCGTTCCACTGAAGCTTTCTTT. The V and J genes are TRBV11-2 and TRBJ1-1, with 8 bases lining up with TRBD1. The CDR3 runs to 17 residues. Germline CDR1 SGHAT, CDR2 FQNNGV. With 1 base clipped from V and 4 bases from J, the junction kept 11 bases outside the gene matches.

At least ten counts were recorded for this clonotype. V is TRBV12-3 or TRBV12-4 and J is TRBJ1-6; the match to TRBD1 covers 10 bases. V trimming: 5 bases; J trimming: 7 bases; junction bases outside the gene matches: 2. The CDR3 has 14 amino acids. The chain's CDR3 is CASSRQGANSPLHF. The CDR3 region has the DNA TGTGCCAGCAGTAGACAGGGGGCAAATTCACCCCTCCACTTT.

The genes are TRBV7-9 and TRBJ1-2, with D tentatively TRBD1 (6 bases). CDR1 and CDR2 from the germline V gene are SEHNR and FQNEAQ (reference sequence). The V end was cut by 1 base, the J end by 3 bases, with 6 bases between. This CDR3 is built from 13 residues. The CDR3 nucleotides read TGTGCCAGCAGCTTAGACAGGGACTATGGCTACACCTTC. Translated, it gives CASSLDRDYGYTF.

In its sample, this clonotype was seen once. Being one base from a much bigger clone, this may be a read error. The chain uses TRBV2 and TRBJ2-5; 7 bases fit TRBD2. This CDR3 is built from 15 residues. Losses at the gene ends were 9 bases for V and 3 bases for J; bases not matched to a gene: 13. CDR1 is SNHLY, CDR2 FYNNEI, per germline. Written as DNA, the CDR3 is TGTGCCAGTAGGGATCCACTAGCGAAAGAAGAGACCCAGTACTTC. Its protein product is CASRDPLAKEETQYF. The full variable domain, completed using reference TRBV2 and TRBJ2-5, is EPEVTQTPSHQVTQMGQEVILRCVPISNHLYFYWYRQILGQKVEFLVSFYNNEISEKSEIFDDQFSVERPDGSNFTLKIRSTKLEDSAMYFCASRDPLAKEETQYFGPGTRLLVL.

Many counts were recorded for this clonotype. This sequence joins TRBV13 and TRBJ2-7; 14 bases fit TRBD2. The V and J ends lost 5 bases and 6 bases, in that order; junction bases with no gene match: 6. The V gene's germline CDR1 is PRHDT and CDR2 FYEKMQ (reference sequence). The CDR3 has 15 amino acids. The CDR3, as DNA: TGTGCCAGCAGCGTGACTAGCGGGAGGGCCGGCGAGCAGTACTTC. As protein: CASSVTSGRAGEQYF.

This chain uses TRBV2 with TRBJ1-1, with D uncertain. This CDR3 spans 14 amino acids. The germline V gene encodes CDR1 SNHLY and CDR2 FYNNEI. V was pared by 7 bases and J by 0 bases, with 12 bases between. As DNA, the CDR3 is TGTGCCAGCATAAAGGCCTATATGAACACTGAAGCTTTCTTT. Its protein product is CASIKAYMNTEAFF.

This clonotype counts as medium-sized (0.01 to 0.1%). The chain is built from TRBV2 and TRBJ1-5; no clear D. Germline CDR1 and CDR2: SNHLY and FYNNEI. V was clipped by 6 bases and J by 5 bases, with 8 bases between them. This CDR3 has 12 amino acids. CDR3 coding DNA: TGTGCCAGCAGCGGCCCGTATCAGCCCCAGCATTTT. It codes for CASSGPYQPQHF.

This clonotype has a count of ten or more. The chain uses TRBV19 and TRBJ2-7; 9 bases line up with TRBD1. This CDR3 is 13 amino acids long. After removal of 5 bases from V and 4 bases from J, the junction contained 3 bases not matched to a gene. Germline V CDR1 and CDR2: LNHDA, SQIVND (reference sequence). DNA for the CDR3: TGTGCCAGTAGTGCGGGACAGGGTTACGAGCAGTACTTC. Protein: CASSAGQGYEQYF.

The chain couples TRBV7-9 to TRBJ1-4, with 7 nucleotides matching TRBD1. Germline V gives CDR1 SEHNR, CDR2 FQNEAQ (reference sequence). The CDR3 has 16 residues. The V gene end was trimmed by 5 bases and the J gene end by 4 bases; junction bases not matched to a gene: 10. CDR3 in amino acids: CASSRSGQAGNEKLFF. For the CDR3, the DNA is TGTGCCAGCAGCCGGAGCGGACAGGCGGGTAATGAAAAACTGTTTTTT.

This clonotype was picked up many times. The genes are TRBV7-2 and TRBJ2-7; 13 positions match TRBD2. There are 16 residues in the CDR3. From germline, CDR1 is SGHTA and CDR2 FQGNSA. V dropped 5 bases and J dropped 4; count of bases not matched to a gene: 8. The CDR3 reads CASSLRTSGSVYEQYF. Here the CDR3 DNA reads TGTGCCAGCAGCCTCCGGACTAGCGGGAGTGTATACGAGCAGTACTTC.

Only one count was recorded for this clonotype. No DNA is shown, since the ends of the CDR3 on it are uncertain; the CDR3 is the one TCRdb lists. The rearrangement joins TRBV20-1 to TRBJ1-1; whether TRBD1, the table's D call, matches the DNA was not checked. Germline-derived CDR1 and CDR2 are DFQATT and SNEGSKA (reference sequence). The CDR3 spans 16 residues, counting both ends. The chain's CDR3 is CSASFGTGAANTEALF.

DNA of the CDR3: TGTGCCAGCAGTGAATGGGGGCATTCACCCCTCCACTTT. Residues: CASSEWGHSPLHF. The chain couples TRBV25-1 to TRBJ1-6; tentative D call: TRBD1 (6 bases). With 1 base removed from V and 8 bases from J, the gap between germline ends came to 6 bases. Germline V gene data show CDR1 as MGHDK and CDR2 as SYGVNS. This CDR3 has 13 residues.

The gene calls are TRBV10-3 and TRBJ1-5; TRBD1 aligns across 9 bases. V trimming: 5 bases; J trimming: 4 bases; junction bases outside the gene matches: 3. This CDR3 has 14 residues. Germline V gene sequence: CDR1 ENHRY, CDR2 SYGVKD. The CDR3 loop is CAISRTGVNQPQHF. Here the CDR3 DNA reads TGTGCCATCAGTCGGACAGGGGTAAATCAGCCCCAGCATTTT.

Many counts were recorded for this clonotype. CDR3 coding DNA: TGTGCCAGTAAGATATCGGGTCGGTCATATGGCTACACCTTC. This encodes CASKISGRSYGYTF. V usage is TRBV19 and J usage is TRBJ1-2; D remains ambiguous. The germline V gene has CDR1 LNHDA and CDR2 SQIVND (reference sequence). V was trimmed by 7 bases and J by 5 bases, leaving 17 bases between them. The CDR3 is 14 residues long.

Only a few counts were recorded for this clonotype. This chain connects TRBV7-8 to TRBJ2-7; D tentatively fits TRBD1 or TRBD2 (5 bases each). CDR3 size: 14 residues. Germline assignment: CDR1 SGHVS and CDR2 FQNEAQ. Trimming pared 3 bases from V and 2 bases from J, leaving 11 bases between. The CDR3 loop reads CASSFTRGPYEQYF. The CDR3 region has the DNA TGTGCCAGCAGCTTCACGAGGGGTCCCTACGAGCAGTACTTC.

V gene TRBV15 combines with J gene TRBJ2-7; possible D gene TRBD1, 5 bases. The V end was cut by 1 base, the J end by 2 bases, with 9 bases between. The germline V gene has CDR1 LNHNV and CDR2 YYDKDF (reference sequence). The CDR3 totals 14 residues. The CDR3: CATSRASGTYEQYF. The CDR3 region has the DNA TGTGCCACCAGCAGAGCCTCAGGGACCTACGAGCAGTACTTC.

This chain's CDR3 is CASSAGTGGTGYTF. As DNA, the CDR3 is TGTGCCAGCAGCGCCGGGACAGGGGGGACTGGCTACACCTTC. The chain couples TRBV2 to TRBJ1-2; 11 positions agree with TRBD1. Germline V gene data show CDR1 as SNHLY and CDR2 as FYNNEI. The CDR3 loop spans 14 amino acids. Trimming took 6 bases from V and 7 from J; bases not matched to a gene: 7.

This clonotype occurred once. This chain joins TRBV2 and TRBJ1-5, with a tentative D call TRBD1 (6 bases). The CDR3 extends over 14 amino acids. V dropped 2 bases and J dropped 8 bases, with 13 bases sitting between them. Per germline, CDR1 SNHLY and CDR2 FYNNEI. CDR3 sequence reads: CASSEWGAGKPQHF. In DNA form, the CDR3 reads TGTGCCAGCAGTGAATGGGGGGCTGGCAAGCCCCAGCATTTT.

The chain is built from TRBV2 and TRBJ1-6; D not certain. Trimming pared 6 bases from V and 12 bases from J, leaving 12 bases between. The CDR3 is 12 amino acids. The germline gives CDR1 SNHLY, CDR2 FYNNEI. Here the CDR3 DNA reads TGTGCCAGCAGCCACCGATTACAACCCCTCCACTTT. Amino acids: CASSHRLQPLHF. Based on the CDR3 plus reference TRBV2 and TRBJ1-6, the full variable domain is EPEVTQTPSHQVTQMGQEVILRCVPISNHLYFYWYRQILGQKVEFLVSFYNNEISEKSEIFDDQFSVERPDGSNFTLKIRSTKLEDSAMYFCASSHRLQPLHFGNGTRLTVT.

This rearrangement joins TRBV9 to TRBJ1-4; D is unclear. Germline V gives CDR1 SGDLS, CDR2 YYNGEE. The CDR3 is 16 amino acids. Trimming cost V 0 bases and J 7 bases, with 16 bases left between them. Here the CDR3 DNA reads TGTGCCAGCAGCGTAGGGGCTAGCGGGGTCGGTGAAAAACTGTTTTTT. Translation gives CASSVGASGVGEKLFF.

The rearrangement links TRBV7-2 to TRBJ1-6, with 10 bases that match TRBD1. The germline V gene has CDR1 SGHTA and CDR2 FQGNSA. The CDR3 extends over 18 amino acids. V lost 1 base, J lost 5 bases, and 8 bases stayed unmatched. CDR3 coding DNA: TGTGCCAGCAGCTTAGGGGCCTTCGGGACAGGGGATAATTCACCCCTCCACTTT. Translation: CASSLGAFGTGDNSPLHF.

The sample holds one count of this clonotype. The chain uses TRBV2 and TRBJ2-6; TRBD1 matches at 7 bases. CDR1 is SNHLY and CDR2 is FYNNEI in the germline V gene. This CDR3 comprises 18 residues. Losses at the gene ends were 8 bases for V and 1 base for J; bases not matched to a gene: 14. In DNA form, the CDR3 reads TGTGCCAGCGGTTATGCTAGACAGGGAACATCTGGGGCCAACGTCCTGACTTTC. Its protein product is CASGYARQGTSGANVLTF.

The chain joins TRBV15 to TRBJ2-7; 10 bases fit TRBD1. The CDR3 is made up of 14 amino acids. Germline CDR1 LNHNV, CDR2 YYDKDF (reference sequence). Unmatched junction bases numbered 2, after V lost 4 bases and J lost 2 bases. This chain's CDR3 is CATSTGTGAYEQYF. In DNA, the CDR3 is TGTGCCACCAGCACCGGGACAGGGGCCTACGAGCAGTACTTC.

As for this clonotype: A read error may produce the germline difference seen at one junction end. The gene calls are TRBV7-2 and TRBJ2-5; no definite D call. The CDR3 extends over 16 amino acids. The germline V gene encodes CDR1 SGHTA and CDR2 FQGNSA. The DNA for the CDR3 is TGTGCCAGCAGCAATCCGCCGGTGCAGTACCAAGAGACCCGGTACTTC. The encoded protein is CASSNPPVQYQETRYF.

This clonotype was counted at least ten times. The chain carries TRBV20-1 and TRBJ2-3; D is ambiguous. This CDR3 comprises 12 residues. The germline gives CDR1 DFQATT, CDR2 SNEGSKA (reference sequence). V lost 6 bases and J 0 bases, leaving 7 bases between the germline ends. For the CDR3, the DNA is TGCAGTGCCTGGGGTAGCACAGATACGCAGTATTTT. Protein: CSAWGSTDTQYF.

This clonotype was seen ten or more times. This CDR3 reads CASTPRRNFQETQYF. CDR3 DNA: TGTGCCAGCACTCCACGGCGGAACTTTCAAGAGACCCAGTACTTC. The V and J genes are TRBV6-2 or TRBV6-3 and TRBJ2-5; D is unclear. V dropped 7 bases and J dropped 2 bases, with 17 bases sitting between them. Germline V gene sequence: CDR1 MNHEY, CDR2 SVGEGT. The CDR3 has 15 residues.